Each of the 24 T cell receptor beta chains below was sequenced from the same sample in a study of CD8 T cells in Susac syndrome. Reverse transcription of roughly 0.5 to 1 ug RNA used random hexamers. TCRdb fed the immunoSEQ multiplex PCR reads into MiXCR, producing one record per CDR3 protein. The table lists about 200,000 distinct CDR3 sequences, roughly 91% of them singletons. Source material: CD4+ T cells from PBMCs. The receptors come from a human donor with Susac syndrome.

This clonotype came up once. The rearrangement uses TRBV2 and TRBJ1-5; the match to TRBD1 covers 7 bases. The germline V gene encodes CDR1 SNHLY and CDR2 FYNNEI. Germline trimming cut 5 bases from V and 1 base from J; bases unmatched to any gene: 5. The CDR3 is 15 residues long. CDR3 amino acids: CASSQSDRSNQPQHF. CDR3 in DNA: TGTGCCAGCAGTCAATCGGACAGGAGCAATCAGCCCCAGCATTTT.

This chain connects TRBV9 to TRBJ1-1, with no clear D. The CDR3 spans 15 residues. Germline CDR1 and CDR2: SGDLS and YYNGEE. Trimming removed 0 bases from V and 4 bases from J, with 13 bases in between. CDR3 in amino acids: CASSVAADRGTEAFF. CDR3 nucleotide sequence: TGTGCCAGCAGCGTAGCGGCGGATCGGGGCACTGAAGCTTTCTTT.

This clonotype was recorded only once. The chain recombines TRBV12-3 or TRBV12-4 with TRBJ1-5; 9 bases agree with TRBD1. The CDR3 has 14 amino acids. V lost 5 bases, J lost 7 bases, and 6 bases stayed unmatched. CDR3 bases: TGTGCCAGCAGTGGACGACAGGGGGAACAGCCCCAGCATTTT. Translating it yields CASSGRQGEQPQHF.

V gene TRBV29-1 combines with J gene TRBJ1-5; possible D gene TRBD1, 6 bases. CDR1 and CDR2 (germline): SQVTM, ANQGSEA. Trimming took off 4 bases at V and 4 bases at J, with 8 bases between the two ends. The CDR3 is made up of 12 amino acids. CDR3 nucleotide sequence: TGCAGCGTTGGACAGGTTAATCAGCCCCAGCATTTT. Encoded protein: CSVGQVNQPQHF.

The chain has TRBV6-2 or TRBV6-3 and TRBJ1-1; D is ambiguous. This CDR3 region has 12 residues. Trimming pared 8 bases from V and 4 bases from J, leaving 11 bases between. Germline V gives CDR1 MNHEY, CDR2 SVGEGT. CDR3 in amino acids: CASAEGRTEAFF. Here the CDR3 DNA reads TGTGCCAGCGCCGAGGGCCGCACTGAAGCTTTCTTT.

The chain employs TRBV30 and TRBJ2-7, with 12 bases matching TRBD2. V was clipped by 7 bases and J by 4 bases; unmatched bases: 5. Germline CDR1 is GTSNPN and CDR2 is SVGIG (reference sequence). The CDR3 runs 13 residues. CDR3 sequence: CALTSGGFYEQYF. CDR3 DNA: TGTGCCTTGACTAGCGGGGGTTTTTACGAGCAGTACTTC.

The chain links TRBV9 to TRBJ2-5, with 7 bases identical to TRBD1. This CDR3 is built from 15 residues. With 3 bases clipped from V and 8 bases from J, the junction kept 13 bases outside the gene matches. Germline V gene sequence: CDR1 SGDLS, CDR2 YYNGEE. CDR3 in amino acids: CASSATGITGDTQYF. CDR3 sequence (DNA): TGTGCCAGCAGCGCGACAGGGATCACTGGTGATACCCAGTACTTC. Full variable domain (outside the CDR3, taken from reference TRBV9 and TRBJ2-5): DSGVTQTPKHLITATGQRVTLRCSPRSGDLSVYWYQQSLDQGLQFLIQYYNGEERAKGNILERFSAQQFPDLHSELNLSSLELGDSALYFCASSATGITGDTQYFGPGTRLLVL.

This clonotype showed up just once. The gene calls are TRBV12-3 or TRBV12-4 and TRBJ2-3; D is undetermined. This CDR3 contains 13 residues. V dropped 3 bases and J dropped 2 bases, with 6 bases sitting between them. CDR3 sequence: CASSFENTDTQYF. CDR3 DNA sequence: TGTGCCAGCAGTTTTGAGAACACAGATACGCAGTATTTT.

The chain combines TRBV2 with TRBJ2-1; D possibly matches TRBD1 or TRBD2 (5 bases each). Germline CDR1 reads SNHLY; CDR2 reads FYNNEI. CDR3 length: 15 amino acids. V was pared by 8 bases and J by 4 bases, with 18 bases between. CDR3 DNA sequence: TGTGCCAGCGCTGGGGGTATCATACGTTACAATGAGCAGTTCTTC. Encoded protein: CASAGGIIRYNEQFF.

Note on this clonotype: A read error may produce the germline difference seen at one junction end. The chain joins TRBV12-3 or TRBV12-4 to TRBJ2-7; tentatively, D is TRBD1 (6 bases). The CDR3 totals 11 residues. The CDR3 DNA follows: TGTGCCAGCAGCCTCGGACAGAGTGTCGACTTC. As protein: CASSLGQSVDF.

V gene TRBV21-1 combines with J gene TRBJ2-1. TRBV21-1 is assigned pseudogene status. The CDR3 spans 15 residues. The CDR3 spells CASDHSAEKYNEQFF. CDR3 bases: TGTGCCAGCGATCATTCGGCGGAGAAGTACAATGAGCAGTTCTTC.

V is TRBV9 and J is TRBJ1-4; D is unclear. Between the trimmed V and J ends, which lost 4 bases and 0 bases, there was a span of 10 bases. Germline values: CDR1 SGDLS, CDR2 YYNGEE. This CDR3 is 15 amino acids long. The CDR3 DNA is TGTGCCAGCAGCCCAAGCCCGACAACTAATGAAAAACTGTTTTTT. Protein product: CASSPSPTTNEKLFF. Together with reference TRBV9 and TRBJ1-4, the CDR3 gives the full variable domain: DSGVTQTPKHLITATGQRVTLRCSPRSGDLSVYWYQQSLDQGLQFLIQYYNGEERAKGNILERFSAQQFPDLHSELNLSSLELGDSALYFCASSPSPTTNEKLFFGSGTQLSVL.

The rearrangement uses TRBV28 and TRBJ1-2, with TRBD1 as a possible D gene (6 bases). Per germline, CDR1 MDHEN and CDR2 SYDVKM. The CDR3 loop spans 14 amino acids. Trimming left V 5 bases short and J 5 bases short, with 15 bases between. DNA of the CDR3: TGTGCCAGCAGTGCTACAGGGAGGGGATATGGCTACACCTTC. This gives the protein CASSATGRGYGYTF.

Comments on this clonotype: In this CDR3 the conserved last residue, phenylalanine or tryptophan, is missing, so a read error is likely. The DNA is left out, because the CDR3 cannot be placed on it with certainty; the CDR3 is given as TCRdb lists it. The gene calls are TRBV20-1 and TRBJ2-7; TRBD2 is the table's D call, not checked against the DNA. The CDR3 adds up to 14 amino acids, both ends counted. From germline, CDR1 is DFQATT and CDR2 SNEGSKA (reference sequence). CDR3 sequence: CSARGTSGSYEQQH.

This chain links TRBV20-1 with TRBJ2-7; perhaps TRBD1 as D (7 bases). Per the germline V gene, CDR1 is DFQATT and CDR2 is SNEGSKA (reference sequence). The V end lost 3 bases, the J end lost 4 bases, and 13 bases lay between the germline ends. This CDR3 comprises 13 residues. The CDR3 DNA is TGCAGTGCTAGGTCTCAGGGGGGATACGAGCAGTACTTC. This sequence encodes CSARSQGGYEQYF.

The chain couples TRBV20-1 to TRBJ2-5; 8 positions agree with TRBD2. The J segment lost 4 bases and the V segment lost 6 bases, leaving 7 bases of the junction unmatched. This CDR3 has 13 amino acids. CDR1 and CDR2 (germline): DFQATT, SNEGSKA (reference sequence). In DNA form, the CDR3 reads TGCAGTGCGAGGGGACTAGGGGGAGAGACCCAGTACTTC. As protein: CSARGLGGETQYF.

The genes are TRBV4-1 and TRBJ1-4; TRBD1 might be the D (5 bases). The germline V gene has CDR1 MGHRA and CDR2 YSYEKL. The CDR3 runs 16 residues. Trimming removed 2 bases at V and 5 bases at J, with 15 bases between. The CDR3 DNA reads as TGCGCCAGCAGCCAATCTCCGGGGGGGTCCAATGAAAAACTGTTTTTT. Protein: CASSQSPGGSNEKLFF.

This rearrangement joins TRBV20-1 to TRBJ1-5; D is ambiguous. CDR3 length: 15 residues. Per the germline V gene, CDR1 is DFQATT and CDR2 is SNEGSKA (reference sequence). Trimming took off 3 bases at V and 0 bases at J, with 12 bases between the two ends. CDR3 amino acids: CSASWGGLSNQPQHF. In DNA form, the CDR3 reads TGCAGTGCTAGTTGGGGTGGGCTTAGCAATCAGCCCCAGCATTTT.

This chain links TRBV11-2 with TRBJ2-1, with TRBD2 identical over 9 bases. The length of the CDR3 is 13 residues. In germline, CDR1 is SGHAT, CDR2 FQNNGV. The J segment lost 10 bases and the V segment lost 0 bases, leaving 1 base of the junction unmatched. This CDR3 reads CASSLEAGGEQFF. As DNA, the CDR3 is TGTGCCAGCAGCTTAGAGGCGGGAGGGGAGCAGTTCTTC. The full variable domain, with the rest looked up from reference TRBV11-2 and TRBJ2-1, is EAGVAQSPRYKIIEKRQSVAFWCNPISGHATLYWYQQILGQGPKLLIQFQNNGVVDDSQLPKDRFSAERLKGVDSTLKIQPAKLEDSAVYLCASSLEAGGEQFFGPGTRLTVL.

V gene TRBV5-1 combines with J gene TRBJ1-3; 7 bases agree with TRBD1. There are 14 residues in the CDR3. CDR1 and CDR2 (germline): SGHRS, YFSETQ. J was trimmed by 5 bases and V by 1 base; bases with no gene match: 3. Written as DNA, the CDR3 is TGCGCCAGCAGCTTGACAGGGGACAGAAACACCATATATTTT. It is translated as CASSLTGDRNTIYF.

The V and J genes are TRBV20-1 and TRBJ1-2; no definite D call. The V end was cut by 6 bases, the J end by 4 bases, with 15 bases between. The CDR3 is made up of 13 amino acids. Germline CDR1 reads DFQATT; CDR2 reads SNEGSKA (reference sequence). CDR3 loop: CSAKAQLIYGYTF. CDR3 DNA: TGCAGTGCCAAGGCCCAGCTCATCTATGGCTACACCTTC.

The rearrangement links TRBV20-1 to TRBJ2-1, with a tentative D call TRBD2 (7 bases). Germline CDR1 reads DFQATT; CDR2 reads SNEGSKA (reference sequence). V was trimmed by 3 bases and J by 4 bases, leaving 16 bases between them. This CDR3 has 15 residues. The CDR3 DNA is TGCAGTGCTAGGACGGCGGGGGCACGATACAATGAGCAGTTCTTC. This encodes CSARTAGARYNEQFF.

This chain links TRBV9 with TRBJ2-3; 9 bases agree with TRBD2. The CDR3 spans 16 residues. Germline V lookup: CDR1 SGDLS, CDR2 YYNGEE. The V and J ends lost 2 bases and 1 base, in that order; junction bases with no gene match: 5. The CDR3 DNA reads TGTGCCAGCAGCGTCACTAGCGGGTCGCGCACAGATACGCAGTATTTT. Translated, it gives CASSVTSGSRTDTQYF.

This clonotype occurred once. V is TRBV30 and J is TRBJ1-1, with 7 positions matching TRBD1. Trimming removed 4 bases from V and 4 bases from J; junction bases left unmatched: 18. The CDR3 has 17 amino acids. Germline loops: CDR1 GTSNPN, CDR2 SVGIG (reference sequence). This CDR3 reads CAWIKQGRKSQGTEAFF. The CDR3 bases are TGTGCCTGGATAAAACAGGGGAGGAAGAGCCAGGGCACTGAAGCTTTCTTT.